This TCR beta chain appears in the sequencing data of a study of shared clonotypes between healthy human individuals. Sequencing was performed with immunoSEQ multiplex PCR; in TCRdb, only in-frame clones are kept and a portion is missing. The sample holds 1,500,000 or so clones; approximately 98.5% are singletons and the top ten take under 0.45%. In germline, CDR1 is SGHDT, CDR2 YYEEEE. V gave up 1 base and J gave up 0 bases; unmatched junction bases: 3. The CDR3 runs 17 residues. The J gene is TRBJ2-3, the V gene TRBV5-6; TRBD2 aligns across 12 bases. The receptor's source is a man aged 25 to 40 in good health. Sequenced material: naive CD4+ T cells sorted from blood. As to subset: CD45RA+ positively selected. The DNA of the CDR3 is TGTGCCAGCAGCTTGTTACTAGCGGGAGGTAGCACAGATACGCAGTATTTT. This sequence encodes CASSLLLAGGSTDTQYF.